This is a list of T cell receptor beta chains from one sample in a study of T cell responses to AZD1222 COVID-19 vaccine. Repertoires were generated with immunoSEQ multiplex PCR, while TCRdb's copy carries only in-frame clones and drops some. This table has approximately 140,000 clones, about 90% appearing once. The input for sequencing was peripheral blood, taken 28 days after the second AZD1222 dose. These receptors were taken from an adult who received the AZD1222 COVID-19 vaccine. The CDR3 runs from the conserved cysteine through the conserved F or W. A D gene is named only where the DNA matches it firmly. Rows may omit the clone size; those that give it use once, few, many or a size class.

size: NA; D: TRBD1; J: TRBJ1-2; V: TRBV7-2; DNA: TGTGCCAGCAGCTTACCAGGGGGCTTCTATGGCTACACCTTC; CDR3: CASSLPGGFYGYTF
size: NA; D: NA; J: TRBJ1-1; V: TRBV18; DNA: TGTGCCAGCTCACCCCCCGGGGGCCATACTGAAGCTTTCTTT; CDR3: CASSPPGGHTEAFF
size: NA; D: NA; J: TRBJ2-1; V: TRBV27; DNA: TGTGCCAGCAGTTTAGGGGGTGGTGAGCAGTTCTTC; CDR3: CASSLGGGEQFF
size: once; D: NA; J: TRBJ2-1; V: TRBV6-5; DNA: TGTGCCAGCAGTTACGCTAGGAGCTCCTACAATGAGCAGTTCTTC; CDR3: CASSYARSSYNEQFF
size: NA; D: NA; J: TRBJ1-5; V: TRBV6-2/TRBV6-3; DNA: TGTGCCAGCAGTTCCTTAGACAGGACCCTTCAGCCCCAGCATTTT; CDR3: CASSSLDRTLQPQHF
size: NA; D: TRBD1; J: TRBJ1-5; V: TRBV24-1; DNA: TGTGCCACCAGTGACTCCACAGGGGGCAATCAGCCCCAGCATTTT; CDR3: CATSDSTGGNQPQHF
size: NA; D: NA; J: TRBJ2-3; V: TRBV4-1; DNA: TGCGCCAGCAGCCAAACGGTTGGTTTGGATACGCAGTATTTT; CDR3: CASSQTVGLDTQYF
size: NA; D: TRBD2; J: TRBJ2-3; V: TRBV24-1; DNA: TGTGCCACCAGTGATTTAGGGCGGGGGGGCACAGATACGCAGTATTTT; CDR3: CATSDLGRGGTDTQYF
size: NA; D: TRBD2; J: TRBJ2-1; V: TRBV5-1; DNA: TGCGCCAGCAGCTACTTGACTAGCGGGAGGGCCGATGAGCAGTTCTTC; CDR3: CASSYLTSGRADEQFF
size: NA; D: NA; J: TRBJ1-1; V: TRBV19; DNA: TGTGCCAGTAGCCCATCCTCAGGGACTGAAGCTTTCTTT; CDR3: CASSPSSGTEAFF
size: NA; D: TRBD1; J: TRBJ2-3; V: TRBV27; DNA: TGTGCCAGCAGCCCCCTCGGACAGGGCACAGATACGCAGTATTTT; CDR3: CASSPLGQGTDTQYF
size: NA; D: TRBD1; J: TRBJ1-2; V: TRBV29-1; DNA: TGCAGCGTTGAAGATGGCGGGGCGAGGAGGGGGCGCGATGGCTACACCTTC; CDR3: CSVEDGGARRGRDGYTF
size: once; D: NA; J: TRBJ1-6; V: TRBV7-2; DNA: TGTGCCTGGGCATTGACCTATAATTCACCCCTCCACTTT; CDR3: CAWALTYNSPLHF
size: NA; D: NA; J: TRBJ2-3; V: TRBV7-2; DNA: TGTGCCAGCAGTGTCCTTAGCACAGATACGCAGTATTTT; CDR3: CASSVLSTDTQYF
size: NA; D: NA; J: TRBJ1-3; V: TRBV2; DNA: TGTGCCAGCAGTGACACAGGGAAGGGCAACACCATATATTTT; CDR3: CASSDTGKGNTIYF
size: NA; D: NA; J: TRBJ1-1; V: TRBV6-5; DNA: TGTGCCAGCAGGGCGACAGCCGAAGCTTTCTTT; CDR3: CASRATAEAFF
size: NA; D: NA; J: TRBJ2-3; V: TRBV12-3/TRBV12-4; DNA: TGTGCCAGCAGTCCATTTAGCACAGATACGCAGTATTTT; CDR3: CASSPFSTDTQYF
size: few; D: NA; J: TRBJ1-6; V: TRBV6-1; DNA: TGTGCCAGCAGTCAAGCCTCGGATTCACCCCTCCACTTT; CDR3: CASSQASDSPLHF
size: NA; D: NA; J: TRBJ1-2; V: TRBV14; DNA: TGTGCCAGCAGCCACGGGGCTCACTATGGCTACACCTTC; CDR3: CASSHGAHYGYTF